The 21 T cell receptor beta chains below come from one sample, sequenced in a study of shared clonotypes between healthy human individuals. Assay used: immunoSEQ multiplex PCR; TCRdb lists only in-frame clones, some missing. The repertoire includes hundreds of thousands of clones, about 78% of them detected once, and around 2% sits in the top ten. The sample taken for sequencing was memory CD4+ T cells sorted from blood. The subset was: CD45RA-negative fraction. Receptors originate from a young woman in good health.

This clone occurred once. The V call is TRBV30, the J call TRBJ2-1; TRBD1 agrees at 7 bases. The CDR3 runs to 14 residues. CDR1 is GTSNPN, CDR2 SVGIG, per germline (reference sequence). V lost 1 base and J lost 7; bases outside the gene matches: 7. The CDR3 region is CAWSGGGSKNEQFF. For the CDR3, the DNA is TGTGCCTGGAGTGGAGGGGGCTCGAAGAATGAGCAGTTCTTC.

V and J are TRBV2 and TRBJ2-7; the D is unclear. Germline-derived CDR1 and CDR2 are SNHLY and FYNNEI. The CDR3 extends over 12 amino acids. V lost 7 bases and J 1 base, leaving 8 bases between the germline ends. In nucleotides, the CDR3 is TGTGCCAGCACGGTCAGTTCCTACGAGCAGTACTTC. It translates to CASTVSSYEQYF.

The chain links TRBV2 to TRBJ2-1; no clear D. The CDR3 is made up of 14 amino acids. V lost 4 bases to trimming and J lost 10 bases, with 17 bases between them. Germline V CDR1 and CDR2: SNHLY, FYNNEI. The CDR3 coding sequence is TGTGCCAGCAGTGGAATCAGAAAAGGAGCCGAGCAGTTCTTC. Amino acids: CASSGIRKGAEQFF.

This clone has only one observation. The V gene is TRBV10-3, the J gene TRBJ2-7; D is ambiguous. The germline V gene has CDR1 ENHRY and CDR2 SYGVKD. This CDR3 has 11 amino acids. V was trimmed by 10 bases and J by 4 bases, leaving 11 bases between them. CDR3 in DNA: TGTGCCAATCGGATTGGATACGAGCAGTACTTC. Translating gives CANRIGYEQYF.

V usage is TRBV5-8 and J usage is TRBJ1-4, with TRBD1 as a possible D gene (5 bases). Germline loops: CDR1 SGHTS, CDR2 YDEGEE. The length of the CDR3 is 15 residues. V was clipped by 0 bases and J by 8 bases, with 14 bases between them. In DNA form, the CDR3 reads TGTGCCAGCAGCTTGGTTGACAGCAATGGGGAAAAACTGTTTTTT. It specifies CASSLVDSNGEKLFF.

The chain couples TRBV18 to TRBJ2-1; D is possibly TRBD2 (6 bases). The germline V and J ends were trimmed by 3 bases and 8 bases, with 11 bases remaining between them. The CDR3 totals 13 residues. Germline lookup yields CDR1 KGHSH and CDR2 LQKENI. CDR3 bases: TGTGCCAGCTCACCCCCGGGGGACTATGAGCAGTTCTTC. Encoded protein: CASSPPGDYEQFF.

The gene calls are TRBV7-9 and TRBJ2-7; TRBD1 might be the D (5 bases). Germline CDR1 SEHNR, CDR2 FQNEAQ (reference sequence). V was clipped by 1 base and J by 2 bases, with 18 bases between them. The CDR3 sequence is 17 residues long. The CDR3 loop is CASSLGIGYRRPYEQYF. CDR3 nucleotide sequence: TGTGCCAGCAGCTTAGGGATTGGGTACAGGAGACCCTACGAGCAGTACTTC.

V gene TRBV7-9 combines with J gene TRBJ1-1, with D uncertain. The CDR3 is 17 amino acids. Per the germline V gene, CDR1 is SEHNR and CDR2 is FQNEAQ (reference sequence). V dropped 4 bases and J dropped 0 bases, with 18 bases sitting between them. As DNA, the CDR3 is TGTGCCAGCAGCTCTGGATGGAGGGCCTCAATGAACACTGAAGCTTTCTTT. This sequence encodes CASSSGWRASMNTEAFF.

V gene TRBV7-2 combines with J gene TRBJ2-2, with D possibly TRBD1 on 7 matching bases. Deletions cut 5 bases from V and 5 bases from J, with 15 bases between. CDR3 length equals 15 residues. The germline gives CDR1 SGHTA, CDR2 FQGNSA. The CDR3: CASSSRQGGTGELFF. DNA for the CDR3: TGTGCCAGCAGCAGTAGACAGGGAGGAACCGGGGAGCTGTTTTTT.

The chain couples TRBV28 to TRBJ1-2, with 10 positions matching TRBD1. The CDR3 has 15 residues. Trimming cost V 3 bases and J 8 bases; bases outside gene matches: 9. Germline V gene sequence: CDR1 MDHEN, CDR2 SYDVKM. The DNA of the CDR3 is TGTGCCAGCAGTTTTTCCGGGACAGGGGTGAGGGGCTACACCTTC. Residues: CASSFSGTGVRGYTF.

The sample holds one count of this clone. This chain connects TRBV11-2 to TRBJ1-5; no clear D gene. This CDR3 is built from 13 residues. The V gene's germline CDR1 is SGHAT and CDR2 FQNNGV. Trimming took 1 base from V and 7 from J, leaving 8 bases between them. The CDR3 region has the DNA TGTGCCAGCAGCTTAGCGGGTGAGCAGCCCCAGCATTTT. This translates into CASSLAGEQPQHF. The full variable domain, in which reference TRBV11-2 and TRBJ1-5 provide the parts outside the CDR3, is EAGVAQSPRYKIIEKRQSVAFWCNPISGHATLYWYQQILGQGPKLLIQFQNNGVVDDSQLPKDRFSAERLKGVDSTLKIQPAKLEDSAVYLCASSLAGEQPQHFGDGTRLSIL.

V and J are TRBV19 and TRBJ1-1; D is undetermined. Germline V gene data show CDR1 as LNHDA and CDR2 as SQIVND (reference sequence). V was trimmed by 4 bases and J by 10 bases, leaving 22 bases between them. There are 15 residues in the CDR3. Here the CDR3 reads CASSKQSQQRSRAFF. CDR3 DNA: TGTGCCAGTAGTAAGCAAAGCCAACAGCGCTCCCGAGCTTTCTTT. Drawing the rest from reference TRBV19 and TRBJ1-1, the complete variable domain is DGGITQSPKYLFRKEGQNVTLSCEQNLNHDAMYWYRQDPGQGLRLIYYSQIVNDFQKGDIAEGYSVSREKKESFPLTVTSAQKNPTAFYLCASSKQSQQRSRAFFGQGTRLTVV.

The chain joins TRBV6-6 to TRBJ2-7; 7 bases map to TRBD1. V was clipped by 6 bases and J by 5 bases; unmatched bases: 7. Looked up from germline, CDR1 is MNHNY and CDR2 is SVGAGI (reference sequence). There are 13 residues in the CDR3. CDR3 nucleotide sequence: TGTGCCAGCAGCACGGACAGGCGGGACGAGCAGTACTTC. Translated, it gives CASSTDRRDEQYF.

In DNA, the CDR3 is TGCGCCAGCAGCCCCTGGAGTTCCGCCCCGGAGCAGTTCTTC. Protein product: CASSPWSSAPEQFF. The V and J genes are TRBV5-1 and TRBJ2-1, with no clear D. The CDR3 has 14 residues. The germline gives CDR1 SGHRS, CDR2 YFSETQ. V lost 4 bases, J lost 10 bases, and 18 bases lay in between.

V gene TRBV4-1 combines with J gene TRBJ2-5, with TRBD2 matching 8 bases. Germline V gives CDR1 MGHRA, CDR2 YSYEKL. The CDR3 is 15 amino acids. V lost 7 bases and J lost 0; bases outside the gene matches: 7. The CDR3 sequence: CASKRVAGNQETQYF. CDR3 in DNA: TGCGCCAGCAAAAGGGTAGCGGGGAACCAAGAGACCCAGTACTTC.

The chain links TRBV4-1 to TRBJ2-1; 13 bases agree with TRBD2. The CDR3 totals 16 residues. CDR1 and CDR2 from the germline V gene are MGHRA and YSYEKL. The ends lost 0 bases at V and 9 bases at J; junction bases unmatched: 5. The CDR3 region is CASSQDGTSGKIEQFF. The CDR3 bases are TGCGCCAGCAGCCAAGACGGGACTAGCGGGAAGATTGAGCAGTTCTTC.

The chain is built from TRBV25-1 and TRBJ2-1; 10 positions match TRBD2. V was pared by 6 bases and J by 0 bases, with 5 bases of the junction left unmatched. The CDR3 totals 16 residues. Germline values: CDR1 MGHDK, CDR2 SYGVNS. The CDR3 DNA reads TGTGCCAGCAGACATAGCGGGAGGAGCTCCTACAATGAGCAGTTCTTC. Encoded protein: CASRHSGRSSYNEQFF.

This clone was seen a handful of times. This sample includes further DNA sequences coding for the same CDR3. This chain links TRBV6-6 with TRBJ1-4; no clear D gene. CDR1 MNHNY and CDR2 SVGAGI come from the germline V gene (reference sequence). The CDR3 runs 15 residues. Trimming took 0 bases from V and 4 from J, leaving 9 bases between them. CDR3 protein: CASSYSTGLNEKLFF. In DNA form, the CDR3 reads TGTGCCAGCAGTTACTCGACGGGTCTTAATGAAAAACTGTTTTTT.

The gene calls are TRBV5-4 and TRBJ2-7; no firm D call. The germline V and J ends were trimmed by 0 bases and 1 base, with 8 bases remaining between them. The CDR3 is 14 residues long. CDR1 is SGHNT and CDR2 is YYREEE in the germline V gene (reference sequence). CDR3 in amino acids: CASSLVWTSYEQYF. The CDR3 DNA is TGTGCCAGCAGCTTGGTGTGGACGTCCTACGAGCAGTACTTC.

DNA for the CDR3: TGTGCCAGCAGCCTCTCGGGACTAGCGGGAGCGGGAGATACGCAGTATTTT. Residues: CASSLSGLAGAGDTQYF. The genes are TRBV9 and TRBJ2-3, with 14 bases aligning to TRBD2. The CDR3 extends over 17 amino acids. Germline V lookup: CDR1 SGDLS, CDR2 YYNGEE. V lost 4 bases and J lost 5; bases outside the gene matches: 9.

The rearrangement uses TRBV5-6 and TRBJ2-7; D is uncertain. V lost 6 bases to trimming and J lost 2 bases, with 18 bases between them. The CDR3 length is 15 residues. CDR1 is SGHDT, CDR2 YYEEEE, per germline. CDR3 sequence (DNA): TGTGCCAGCATCATATACATGAGTGATACCTACGAGCAGTACTTC. Translation gives CASIIYMSDTYEQYF.